The next 30 T cell receptor beta chains were all read from a single sample in a study of blood T cell repertoires in COVID-19. Assay used: immunoSEQ multiplex PCR; TCRdb lists only in-frame clones, some missing. The table includes 310,000 or so clones, approximately 92% detected once. Sequenced material: PBMCs or T cells enriched from blood (not recorded which). These receptor sequences come from a woman in her 30s who had recovered from COVID-19.

The V and J genes are TRBV2 and TRBJ2-2; 9 bases align to TRBD1. The V gene end was trimmed by 6 bases and the J gene end by 4 bases; junction bases not matched to a gene: 6. Germline CDR1 is SNHLY and CDR2 is FYNNEI. The CDR3 loop spans 15 amino acids. CDR3 nucleotide sequence: TGTGCCAGCAGCGGGACAGGGTTGGTCACCGGGGAGCTGTTTTTT. This encodes CASSGTGLVTGELFF.

Only one count was recorded for this clone. V usage is TRBV5-5 and J usage is TRBJ1-5; no clear D. CDR3 length equals 15 residues. The V gene's germline CDR1 is SGHKS and CDR2 YYEKEE (reference sequence). With 0 bases removed from V and 0 bases from J, the gap between germline ends came to 7 bases. CDR3 in DNA: TGTGCCAGCAGCTTGGCAGGCCTTAGCAATCAGCCCCAGCATTTT. Residues: CASSLAGLSNQPQHF.

This clone appeared a single time. A read error may account for a junction end that differs from germline. The identical CDR3 is also encoded by other nucleotide sequences in the sample. This chain connects TRBV18 to TRBJ2-1; 10 nucleotides align to TRBD2. In germline, CDR1 is KGHSH, CDR2 LQKENI. This CDR3 comprises 14 residues. The CDR3 DNA follows: TGTGCCAGTTCACCCGGGACTAGCGTTAATGAGCAGTTCTTC. It specifies CASSPGTSVNEQFF.

The chain is built from TRBV7-4 and TRBJ2-7, with 7 bases matching TRBD1. Trimming cost V 5 bases and J 0 bases; bases outside gene matches: 7. The CDR3 has 15 residues. Per germline, CDR1 SGHVT and CDR2 SQSDAQ. DNA for the CDR3: TGTGCCAGCAGCCACCGGGACAGACCCTCCTACGAGCAGTACTTC. Residues: CASSHRDRPSYEQYF. The variable domain in full, completed from reference TRBV7-4 and TRBJ2-7, reads GAGVSQSPRYKVAKRGRDVALRCDSISGHVTLYWYRQTLGQGSEVLTYSQSDAQRDKSGRPSGRFSAERPERSVSTLKIQRTEQGDSAVYLCASSHRDRPSYEQYFGPGTRLTVT.

This clone was detected a few times. The V gene is TRBV13, the J gene TRBJ2-7; 12 bases line up with TRBD2. Trimming took 5 bases from V and 5 from J; bases not matched to a gene: 10. This CDR3 has 16 amino acids. CDR1 and CDR2 from the germline V gene are PRHDT and FYEKMQ (reference sequence). The CDR3 region is CASSARLAGERHEQYF. DNA of the CDR3: TGTGCCAGCAGCGCCCGACTAGCGGGAGAAAGGCACGAGCAGTACTTC.

This rearrangement joins TRBV5-1 to TRBJ2-3; 15 positions agree with TRBD2. Per germline, CDR1 SGHRS and CDR2 YFSETQ. J gave up 4 bases and V 0 bases, and 9 bases lay outside the gene matches. The CDR3 consists of 19 residues. The CDR3 loop is CASSLARTSGRAVADTQYF. CDR3 nucleotides: TGCGCCAGCAGCTTGGCAAGGACTAGCGGGAGGGCCGTTGCAGATACGCAGTATTTT.

CDR3 sequence (DNA): TGTGCCAGCAGTTACAATAGCAATCAGCCCCAGCATTTT. It is translated as CASSYNSNQPQHF. The chain uses TRBV27 and TRBJ1-5; D ambiguous. The CDR3 has 13 amino acids. Germline V gene sequence: CDR1 MNHEY, CDR2 SMNVEV (reference sequence). With 4 bases removed from V and 0 bases from J, the gap between germline ends came to 4 bases.

The gene calls are TRBV27 and TRBJ2-7, with 7 bases lining up with TRBD1. V shed 5 bases, J shed 2 bases, and the junction held 9 bases outside the gene matches. This CDR3 is 15 amino acids long. The germline gives CDR1 MNHEY, CDR2 SMNVEV (reference sequence). Here the CDR3 reads CASSPPDRVTYEQYF. In nucleotides, the CDR3 is TGTGCCAGCAGTCCCCCCGACAGGGTAACCTACGAGCAGTACTTC.

This CDR3 is CASKLAGGSSTDTQYF. The CDR3 DNA is TGCGCCAGCAAGTTAGCGGGAGGATCTAGCACAGATACGCAGTATTTT. The genes are TRBV5-1 and TRBJ2-3, with 10 bases aligning to TRBD2. The V segment lost 6 bases and the J segment 0 bases; nucleotides outside the gene matches: 7. CDR1 is SGHRS, CDR2 YFSETQ, per germline. The CDR3 has 16 residues.

J is TRBJ2-1 and V is TRBV3-1 (or the pseudogene TRBV3-2), with a possible D match to TRBD2 (5 bases). The CDR3 covers 14 residues. V was clipped by 1 base and J by 8 bases, with 12 bases between them. Germline lookup yields CDR1 LGHDT and CDR2 YNNKEL (reference sequence). CDR3 in DNA: TGTGCCAGCAGCCAAGGGGTAGGAGGCTATGAGCAGTTCTTC. It yields the protein CASSQGVGGYEQFF.

This clone was observed a single time. This rearrangement joins TRBV29-1 to TRBJ2-2; 9 nucleotides agree with TRBD1. CDR1 and CDR2 (germline): SQVTM, ANQGSEA. J lost 8 bases, V lost 6 bases, and 7 bases had no gene match. The CDR3 has 13 amino acids. The CDR3 DNA reads TGCAGCGTCGAACAGGGGGCGGCTGGGGAGCTGTTTTTT. It specifies CSVEQGAAGELFF.

Notes on this clone: Mismatch with germline at one junction end may stem from a read error. The rearrangement joins TRBV3-1 (or the pseudogene TRBV3-2) to TRBJ2-1; 10 positions agree with TRBD1. The CDR3 runs 14 residues. CDR1 is LGHDT, CDR2 YNNKEL, per germline (reference sequence). The CDR3 coding sequence is TGTGCCAGCAGCCCCGACTACCGGACAGGGGGGGGAATCTTC. Its translation is CASSPDYRTGGGIF.

The V call is TRBV5-1, the J call TRBJ2-7, with unresolved D. The CDR3 has 11 amino acids. V was pared by 0 bases and J by 7 bases, with 5 bases between. Looked up from germline, CDR1 is SGHRS and CDR2 is YFSETQ. In DNA form, the CDR3 reads TGCGCCAGCAGCTTGGCCGGTGAGCAGTACTTC. Protein sequence: CASSLAGEQYF.

CDR3 sequence (DNA): TGTGCCAGCAGTTACACGGGACTAGCCGGGGAGCTGTTTTTT. This gives the protein CASSYTGLAGELFF. The chain employs TRBV27 and TRBJ2-2; 8 bases agree with TRBD2. The CDR3 loop spans 14 amino acids. The V and J ends lost 4 bases and 6 bases, in that order; junction bases with no gene match: 4. Germline V gene sequence: CDR1 MNHEY, CDR2 SMNVEV (reference sequence).

V is TRBV18 and J is TRBJ2-7; 12 bases match TRBD1. Germline CDR1 is KGHSH and CDR2 is LQKENI. V dropped 9 bases and J dropped 5; count of bases not matched to a gene: 14. The CDR3 is made up of 16 amino acids. The CDR3 loop reads CASTRTSGQGAHEQYF. The CDR3 bases are TGTGCCAGTACACGTACCTCGGGACAGGGGGCCCACGAGCAGTACTTC.

The rearrangement links TRBV13 to TRBJ2-1; 8 bases align to TRBD1. Germline V gene sequence: CDR1 PRHDT, CDR2 FYEKMQ (reference sequence). The ends lost 5 bases at V and 0 bases at J; junction bases unmatched: 6. The CDR3 is 16 amino acids. The CDR3 reads CASSTPGGRSYNEQFF. CDR3 nucleotides: TGTGCCAGCAGCACTCCAGGGGGCCGCTCCTACAATGAGCAGTTCTTC.

This chain joins TRBV27 and TRBJ2-7; TRBD1 aligns across 8 bases. Losses at the gene ends were 5 bases for V and 3 bases for J; bases not matched to a gene: 3. CDR3 size: 13 residues. Germline CDR1 MNHEY, CDR2 SMNVEV (reference sequence). In DNA form, the CDR3 reads TGTGCCAGCAGTCCGGGACAGGACTACGAGCAGTACTTC. Protein: CASSPGQDYEQYF.

This chain connects TRBV6-2 or TRBV6-3 to TRBJ2-1; TRBD2 is a possible D gene (6 bases). Deletions cut 6 bases from V and 4 bases from J, with 16 bases between. CDR3 length: 15 residues. Per the germline V gene, CDR1 is MNHEY and CDR2 is SVGEGT. The CDR3 region is CASSEGLARYNEQFF. The DNA for the CDR3 is TGTGCCAGCAGCGAGGGGCTAGCGCGTTACAATGAGCAGTTCTTC.

CDR3 protein: CASSQNTGELFF. The CDR3 nucleotides are TGTGCCAGCAGTCAAAACACCGGGGAGCTGTTTTTT. The J gene is TRBJ2-2, the V gene TRBV28, with no clear D. The germline V gene has CDR1 MDHEN and CDR2 SYDVKM. V was clipped by 5 bases and J by 2 bases, with 3 bases between them. This CDR3 comprises 12 residues. The whole variable domain, filled in from reference TRBV28 and TRBJ2-2, reads DVKVTQSSRYLVKRTGEKVFLECVQDMDHENMFWYRQDPGLGLRLIYFSYDVKMKEKGDIPEGYSVSREKKERFSLILESASTNQTSMYLCASSQNTGELFFGEGSRLTVL.

The rearrangement uses TRBV18 and TRBJ2-5, with D perhaps TRBD2 (6 bases). The length of the CDR3 is 14 residues. Germline V gene data show CDR1 as KGHSH and CDR2 as LQKENI. Deletions cut 3 bases from V and 4 bases from J, with 12 bases between. The CDR3 reads CASSPGTGRETQYF. In DNA, the CDR3 is TGTGCCAGCTCACCCGGGACTGGTAGAGAGACCCAGTACTTC.

The chain joins TRBV18 to TRBJ2-1, with 9 bases identical to TRBD1. Per germline, CDR1 KGHSH and CDR2 LQKENI. V lost 4 bases, J lost 4 bases, and 8 bases stayed unmatched. CDR3 length equals 16 residues. For the CDR3, the DNA is TGTGCCAGCTCACGCAACCGGGACAGGGTATACAATGAGCAGTTCTTC. It is translated as CASSRNRDRVYNEQFF. The complete variable domain, with remaining parts taken from reference TRBV18 and TRBJ2-1, reads NAGVMQNPRHLVRRRGQEARLRCSPMKGHSHVYWYRQLPEEGLKFMVYLQKENIIDESGMPKERFSAEFPKEGPSILRIQQVVRGDSAAYFCASSRNRDRVYNEQFFGPGTRLTVL.

The V and J genes are TRBV5-6 and TRBJ2-4; a possible D gene is TRBD1 (6 bases). Trimming took off 4 bases at V and 4 bases at J, with 15 bases between the two ends. CDR1 SGHDT and CDR2 YYEEEE come from the germline V gene. The CDR3 spans 15 residues. CDR3 in amino acids: CASSGSEGQKNIQYF. DNA for the CDR3: TGTGCCAGCAGCGGAAGCGAGGGACAAAAAAACATTCAGTACTTC.

The genes are TRBV29-1 and TRBJ2-2; 7 bases are shared with TRBD1. The J segment lost 4 bases and the V segment lost 7 bases, leaving 6 bases of the junction unmatched. The germline V gene has CDR1 SQVTM and CDR2 ANQGSEA. This CDR3 is built from 13 residues. CDR3 residues: CSGATGATGELFF. The CDR3 DNA follows: TGCAGCGGAGCTACAGGGGCCACCGGGGAGCTGTTTTTT.

The V call is TRBV27, the J call TRBJ1-2, with 11 bases matching TRBD1. The CDR3 is 18 amino acids. CDR1 is MNHEY, CDR2 SMNVEV, per germline (reference sequence). J gave up 8 bases and V 4 bases, and 18 bases lay outside the gene matches. The DNA for the CDR3 is TGTGCCAGCAGTTCGACCTCCCGTGAGGACAGGGGGCTCCAGGGCTACACCTTC. Its protein is CASSSTSREDRGLQGYTF.

V is TRBV5-6 and J is TRBJ2-7, with a possible D match to TRBD2 (6 bases). The germline gives CDR1 SGHDT, CDR2 YYEEEE. The V and J ends lost 0 bases and 7 bases respectively, with 17 bases between them. The CDR3 length is 15 residues. DNA for the CDR3: TGTGCCAGCAGCTTGGCGGACTATGACGGGCCGGAGCAGTACTTC. It yields the protein CASSLADYDGPEQYF. Full variable domain (outside the CDR3, taken from reference TRBV5-6 and TRBJ2-7): DAGVTQSPTHLIKTRGQQVTLRCSPKSGHDTVSWYQQALGQGPQFIFQYYEEEERQRGNFPDRFSGHQFPNYSSELNVNALLLGDSALYLCASSLADYDGPEQYFGPGTRLTVT.

The chain is built from TRBV29-1 and TRBJ2-7; possible D gene TRBD2, 5 bases. Germline V lookup: CDR1 SQVTM, CDR2 ANQGSEA. This CDR3 contains 11 residues. DNA for the CDR3: TGCAGTGTGGGAGTTGCCTACGAGCAGTACTTC. Protein product: CSVGVAYEQYF.

The chain is built from TRBV27 and TRBJ2-7; 11 bases align to TRBD1. Germline assignment: CDR1 MNHEY and CDR2 SMNVEV (reference sequence). The CDR3 runs to 14 residues. The J segment lost 6 bases and the V segment lost 5 bases, leaving 6 bases of the junction unmatched. The CDR3 DNA reads TGTGCCAGCAGTGCCGGACAGGGGGCGGCCGAGCAGTACTTC. Amino acids: CASSAGQGAAEQYF.

The chain links TRBV14 to TRBJ2-3; 9 nucleotides align to TRBD1. The junction had 10 bases not matched to a gene; V was cut back by 8 bases and J by 1 base. Germline values: CDR1 SGHDN, CDR2 FVKESK. The length of the CDR3 is 16 residues. The CDR3 loop is CASSPKYRGRTDTQYF. In DNA, the CDR3 is TGTGCCAGCTCCCCTAAATACAGGGGGCGCACAGATACGCAGTATTTT.

The V call is TRBV7-6, the J call TRBJ1-1, with D unresolved. Trimming left V 5 bases short and J 7 bases short, with 17 bases between. Germline V gene lookup returns CDR1 SGHVS and CDR2 FNYEAQ. The CDR3 has 14 residues. For the CDR3, the DNA is TGTGCCAGCAGCCGTCTGGGCGGGCTTGGTGAAGCTTTCTTT. This gives the protein CASSRLGGLGEAFF.

The rearrangement links TRBV7-8 to TRBJ1-3; unclear D gene. The ends were cut back, 2 bases at V and 0 bases at J, with 5 bases in the middle. This CDR3 comprises 14 residues. Germline values: CDR1 SGHVS, CDR2 FQNEAQ. The CDR3 nucleotides read TGTGCCAGCAGCTTACTACCCTCTGGAAACACCATATATTTT. Amino acid sequence: CASSLLPSGNTIYF.